The next 20 T cell receptor beta chains were all read from a single sample in a study. MiXCR was run by TCRdb on the 5' RACE reads, yielding one entry per CDR3 protein. The sample has about 40,000 distinct CDR3 sequences, 22% seen once. Tregs were sorted as CD4+CD25+CD127-/low cells. The sequenced sample was Tregs sorted from a lymph node. The source of these receptors is a female donor with breast cancer.

The V and J genes are TRBV29-1 and TRBJ2-3; possible D gene TRBD1, 6 bases. This CDR3 comprises 13 residues. V was cut by 5 bases and J by 9 bases, with 18 bases left in between. Germline V lookup: CDR1 SQVTM, CDR2 ANQGSEA. CDR3 region: CSVLHDTGSTQYF. CDR3 DNA sequence: TGCAGCGTTCTCCACGATACAGGGTCAACGCAGTATTTT.

In DNA form, the CDR3 reads TGTGCCAGCAGTTCCACAGGGGTGACTGAAGCTTTCTTT. Its translation is CASSSTGVTEAFF. The V call is TRBV6-6, the J call TRBJ1-1, with 7 bases aligning to TRBD1. The CDR3 is 13 residues long. Looked up from germline, CDR1 is MNHNY and CDR2 is SVGAGI (reference sequence). J was trimmed by 5 bases and V by 4 bases; bases with no gene match: 4.

The gene calls are TRBV20-1 and TRBJ2-5; TRBD1 aligns across 7 bases. Per the germline V gene, CDR1 is DFQATT and CDR2 is SNEGSKA (reference sequence). Germline trimming cut 5 bases from V and 2 bases from J; bases unmatched to any gene: 5. The CDR3 spans 13 residues. The CDR3 loop reads CSAQTGWQETQYF. The CDR3 DNA reads as TGCAGTGCTCAGACAGGGTGGCAAGAGACCCAGTACTTC.

The chain links TRBV20-1 to TRBJ2-2; 7 nucleotides align to TRBD1. Per germline, CDR1 DFQATT and CDR2 SNEGSKA (reference sequence). V lost 0 bases, J lost 2 bases, and 3 bases stayed unmatched. The CDR3 totals 15 residues. DNA of the CDR3: TGCAGTGCTAGAGATGGACAGGTTAACACCGGGGAGCTGTTTTTT. Amino acids: CSARDGQVNTGELFF.

With respect to this clonotype: A single base separates this from a much larger clone, so it may be a read error. The gene calls are TRBV7-2 and TRBJ1-2; a possible D gene is TRBD1 (5 bases). The V gene's germline CDR1 is SGHTA and CDR2 FQGNSA. The CDR3 is 16 residues long. Trimming cost V 5 bases and J 0 bases, with 16 bases left between them. The CDR3 nucleotides are TGTGCCAGCAGCCCTCCACCGGGACGGCCTAACTATGGCTACACCTTC. Translated, it gives CASSPPPGRPNYGYTF.

A word on this clonotype: This may arise from a read error, as a much more abundant clone is one base away. The genes are TRBV5-6 and TRBJ1-1, with 7 nucleotides matching TRBD1. Losses at the gene ends were 4 bases for V and 2 bases for J; bases not matched to a gene: 11. The CDR3 consists of 16 residues. Germline loops: CDR1 SGHDT, CDR2 YYEEEE. This CDR3 reads CASSVVSGGGNTEAFF. CDR3 nucleotides: TGTGCCAGCAGCGTGGTGTCAGGGGGGGGAAACACTGAAGCTTTCTTT. Complete variable domain (other parts from reference TRBV5-6 and TRBJ1-1): DAGVTQSPTHLIKTRGQQVTLRCSPKSGHDTVSWYQQALGQGPQFIFQYYEEEERQRGNFPDRFSGHQFPNYSSELNVNALLLGDSALYLCASSVVSGGGNTEAFFGQGTRLTVV.

This clonotype was recorded a few times. The V gene is TRBV5-4, the J gene TRBJ2-5; D not certain. Trimming shortened V by 0 bases and J by 5 bases, and 8 bases separated the two germline ends. The CDR3 covers 13 residues. CDR1 SGHNT and CDR2 YYREEE come from the germline V gene (reference sequence). This chain's CDR3 is CASSLDPRETQYF. The DNA for the CDR3 is TGTGCCAGCAGCTTGGACCCGAGGGAGACCCAGTACTTC.

This clonotype appeared a single time. Here the CDR3 omits its conserved ending phenylalanine or tryptophan, so a read error is the likely source. The chain couples TRBV6-2 or TRBV6-3 to TRBJ1-1, with TRBD1 as a possible D gene (6 bases). In germline, CDR1 is MNHEY, CDR2 SVGEGT. CDR3 length: 13 residues. Trimming took 6 bases from V and 7 from J, leaving 15 bases between them. CDR3 loop: CASRLTGTNEAFL. In DNA form, the CDR3 reads TGTGCCAGCAGACTCACAGGGACAAATGAAGCTTTCTTA.

The chain carries TRBV4-1 and TRBJ2-1, with D perhaps matching TRBD1 (6 bases). From germline, CDR1 is MGHRA and CDR2 YSYEKL. Deletions cut 0 bases from V and 7 bases from J, with 16 bases between. This CDR3 comprises 16 residues. The CDR3, as DNA: TGCGCCAGCAGCCAAGATCTATTCCAGGGGACGAATGAGCAGTTCTTC. Residues: CASSQDLFQGTNEQFF.

V is TRBV7-2 and J is TRBJ2-7; D not resolved. Germline V lookup: CDR1 SGHTA, CDR2 FQGNSA. The CDR3 spans 15 residues. V gave up 2 bases and J gave up 3 bases, with 14 bases separating them. CDR3 coding DNA: TGTGCCAGCAGCTTAACGAACGGCTACAACTACGAGCAGTACTTC. It codes for CASSLTNGYNYEQYF.

This clonotype was detected ten times or more. This chain joins TRBV5-1 and TRBJ2-2, with 9 bases matching TRBD2. The ends lost 2 bases at V and 3 bases at J; junction bases unmatched: 2. Germline V lookup: CDR1 SGHRS, CDR2 YFSETQ. The CDR3 runs 15 residues. This CDR3 reads CASSLAGGYTGELFF. In DNA form, the CDR3 reads TGCGCCAGCAGCTTAGCGGGAGGCTACACCGGGGAGCTGTTTTTT.

This clonotype has at least ten counts. V gene TRBV11-2 combines with J gene TRBJ2-1; 9 bases are shared with TRBD1. The CDR3 runs 14 residues. Looked up from germline, CDR1 is SGHAT and CDR2 is FQNNGV. V was clipped by 4 bases and J by 9 bases; unmatched bases: 7. Here the CDR3 reads CASSSSGTGFEQFF. DNA for the CDR3: TGTGCCAGCAGCTCATCGGGGACAGGGTTTGAGCAGTTCTTC.

About this clonotype itself: At one end, the junction sequence differs from germline, possibly due to a read error. The chain combines TRBV20-1 with TRBJ2-1; no firm D call. The CDR3 spans 14 residues. CDR1 DFQATT and CDR2 SNEGSKA come from the germline V gene (reference sequence). CDR3 sequence reads: CSAFNTQEYNAQFF. CDR3 DNA sequence: TGCAGTGCCTTCAATACGCAGGAGTACAATGCGCAGTTCTTC.

This clonotype was picked up a small number of times. The chain uses TRBV4-1 and TRBJ1-1; the D gene is possibly TRBD1 (5 bases). The CDR3 contains 15 residues. V dropped 4 bases and J dropped 4 bases, with 16 bases sitting between them. Germline values: CDR1 MGHRA, CDR2 YSYEKL. This CDR3 is CASSPLGLGGTEAFF. For the CDR3, the DNA is TGCGCCAGCAGCCCGTTGGGGTTGGGGGGCACTGAAGCTTTCTTT.

There are many counts of this clonotype. The chain joins TRBV6-6 to TRBJ1-4; 8 bases are a match to TRBD1. This CDR3 comprises 17 residues. With 5 bases clipped from V and 3 bases from J, the junction kept 11 bases outside the gene matches. Germline CDR1 is MNHNY and CDR2 is SVGAGI (reference sequence). The CDR3 region is CASSSGQGKLANEKLFF. In DNA form, the CDR3 reads TGTGCCAGCAGTAGCGGACAGGGTAAATTGGCTAATGAAAAACTGTTTTTT.

The chain couples TRBV7-6 to TRBJ2-3; D is possibly TRBD2 (6 bases). The CDR3 contains 15 residues. Trimming took off 5 bases at V and 1 base at J, with 13 bases between the two ends. Germline V CDR1 and CDR2: SGHVS, FNYEAQ. CDR3 sequence: CASSGGRSGTDTQYF. The CDR3 bases are TGTGCCAGCAGCGGAGGGCGTTCGGGCACAGATACGCAGTATTTT.

Comment on this clonotype: Here the CDR3 omits its conserved ending phenylalanine or tryptophan, so a read error is the likely source. For the CDR3, the DNA is TGTGCCAGCAGCCCCTACCGCGGACTAGCTGATACGCAGTATTGT. Residues: CASSPYRGLADTQYC. J is TRBJ2-3 and V is TRBV7-7, with 8 bases matching TRBD2. J was trimmed by 6 bases and V by 5 bases; bases with no gene match: 10. CDR1 and CDR2 (germline): SSHAT, FNYEAQ (reference sequence). This CDR3 is 15 amino acids long.

In this sample, this clonotype turned up many times. The CDR3 loop is CASSYQGSTEAFF. The CDR3 DNA reads TGTGCCAGCAGTTACCAGGGGAGCACTGAAGCTTTCTTT. The genes are TRBV6-5 and TRBJ1-1; D possibly corresponds to TRBD1 (6 bases). Trimming removed 2 bases at V and 4 bases at J, with 8 bases between. The germline V gene has CDR1 MNHEY and CDR2 SVGAGI. This CDR3 region has 13 residues.

Concerning this clonotype: Given a much more abundant clone one base away, this may be a read error. V is TRBV6-5 and J is TRBJ2-4; D ambiguous. Per the germline V gene, CDR1 is MNHEY and CDR2 is SVGAGI. V lost 6 bases and J lost 4, with 13 bases in between. The length of the CDR3 is 14 residues. CDR3 sequence: CASSSTVVKNIQYF. CDR3 in DNA: TGTGCCAGCAGCTCCACAGTGGTTAAAAACATTCAGTACTTC.

This clonotype came up many times. The chain combines TRBV4-2 with TRBJ2-2, with D hard to call. CDR1 and CDR2 from the germline V gene are LGHNA and YNFKEQ. Between the trimmed V and J ends, which lost 7 bases and 0 bases, there was a span of 12 bases. The CDR3 consists of 15 residues. CDR3 nucleotides: TGTGCCAGCATCGGTGAGCGTTCGAACACCGGGGAGCTGTTTTTT. It is translated as CASIGERSNTGELFF.